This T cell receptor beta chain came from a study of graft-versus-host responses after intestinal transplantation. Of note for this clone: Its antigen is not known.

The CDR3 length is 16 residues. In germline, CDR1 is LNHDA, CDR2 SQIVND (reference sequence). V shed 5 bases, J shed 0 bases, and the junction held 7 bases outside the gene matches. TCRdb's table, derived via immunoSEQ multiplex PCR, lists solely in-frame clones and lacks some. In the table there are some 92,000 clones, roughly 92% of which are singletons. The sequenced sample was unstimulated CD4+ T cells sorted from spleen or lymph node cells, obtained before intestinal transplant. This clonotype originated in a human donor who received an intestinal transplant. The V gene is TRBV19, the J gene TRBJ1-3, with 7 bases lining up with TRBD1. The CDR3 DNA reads TGTGCCAGTAGTTTGGGACAGCCTTCCTCTGGAAACACCATATATTTT. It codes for CASSLGQPSSGNTIYF. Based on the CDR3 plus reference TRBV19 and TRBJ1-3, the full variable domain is DGGITQSPKYLFRKEGQNVTLSCEQNLNHDAMYWYRQDPGQGLRLIYYSQIVNDFQKGDIAEGYSVSREKKESFPLTVTSAQKNPTAFYLCASSLGQPSSGNTIYFGEGSWLTVV.